The 14 T cell receptor beta chains given below trace back to one sample, sequenced in a study of OX40 agonist ivuxolimab in advanced cancers. Only in-frame clones appear in the TCRdb table, and some are missing; sequencing was by immunoSEQ multiplex PCR. The sample has tens of thousands of clones, roughly 87% seen once; the top ten hold 1% to 1.2%. This sample comprised CD4+ or CD8+ T cells sorted from blood, obtained in a trial of the OX40 agonist ivuxolimab. These receptors came from an adult with an advanced solid tumor such as melanoma, head and neck, liver or kidney cancer.

The chain has TRBV6-1 and TRBJ2-7, with D maybe TRBD1 (5 bases). V shed 8 bases and J shed 2 bases, with 10 bases lying between them. The CDR3 runs 12 residues. Germline loops: CDR1 MNHNS, CDR2 SASEGT. The CDR3 here is CASGHLTYEQYF. The CDR3, as DNA: TGTGCCAGCGGACACCTTACCTACGAGCAGTACTTC.

This clone was counted a few times. V and J are TRBV29-1 and TRBJ2-3; no reliable D call. Trimming took 3 bases from V and 0 from J, leaving 7 bases between them. The germline CDR1 and CDR2 sequences are SQVTM and ANQGSEA. The CDR3 is 13 residues long. This chain's CDR3 is CSVDGFSTDTQYF. CDR3 DNA: TGCAGCGTTGATGGGTTTAGCACAGATACGCAGTATTTT.

The chain recombines TRBV9 with TRBJ2-5; 15 bases are a match to TRBD2. The CDR3 spans 17 residues. CDR1 and CDR2 (germline): SGDLS, YYNGEE. V was pared by 0 bases and J by 7 bases, with 7 bases of the junction left unmatched. In nucleotides, the CDR3 is TGTGCCAGCAGCGTAGGCCGGACTAGCGGGGGGGAGGGGACCCAGTACTTC. Translation gives CASSVGRTSGGEGTQYF.

CDR3 coding DNA: TGTGCCAGCAGCTCGGTCAGACAGCCCCAGCATTTT. Translating gives CASSSVRQPQHF. The chain uses TRBV7-9 and TRBJ1-5; D is unresolved. V was cut by 4 bases and J by 7 bases, with 8 bases left in between. The germline V gene encodes CDR1 SEHNR and CDR2 FQNEAQ (reference sequence). The CDR3 has 12 amino acids.

The chain joins TRBV6-5 to TRBJ1-4, with D perhaps TRBD1 (5 bases). This CDR3 is 15 amino acids long. Germline CDR1 is MNHEY and CDR2 is SVGAGI. With 4 bases removed from V and 3 bases from J, the gap between germline ends came to 12 bases. In DNA form, the CDR3 reads TGTGCCAGCAGTTTTGGGGCGACGCCTAATGAAAAACTGTTTTTT. Amino acids: CASSFGATPNEKLFF.

The gene calls are TRBV28 and TRBJ1-3; D remains ambiguous. V was clipped by 2 bases and J by 4 bases, with 6 bases between them. Germline-derived CDR1 and CDR2 are MDHEN and SYDVKM. The CDR3 totals 13 residues. The CDR3 protein is CASSLTRGNTIYF. CDR3 bases: TGTGCCAGCAGTTTAACACGAGGAAACACCATATATTTT.

This clone has just a few counts. The CDR3 region has the DNA TGTGCCAGCAGTTTAAGCGGGGACTCCTACAATGAGCAGTTCTTC. Its protein product is CASSLSGDSYNEQFF. This sequence joins TRBV28 and TRBJ2-1; 7 bases are shared with TRBD2. The junction had 1 base not matched to a gene; V was cut back by 2 bases and J by 0 bases. Germline CDR1 reads MDHEN; CDR2 reads SYDVKM. The CDR3 length is 15 residues. Drawing the rest from reference TRBV28 and TRBJ2-1, the complete variable domain is DVKVTQSSRYLVKRTGEKVFLECVQDMDHENMFWYRQDPGLGLRLIYFSYDVKMKEKGDIPEGYSVSREKKERFSLILESASTNQTSMYLCASSLSGDSYNEQFFGPGTRLTVL.

The genes are TRBV19 and TRBJ1-2; D gene ambiguous. Deletions cut 6 bases from V and 4 bases from J, with 15 bases between. The CDR3 sequence is 14 residues long. CDR1 and CDR2 (germline): LNHDA, SQIVND (reference sequence). This CDR3 reads CASSPADRAYGYTF. The CDR3 DNA follows: TGTGCCAGTAGCCCCGCTGATAGGGCCTATGGCTACACCTTC.

The chain joins TRBV12-5 to TRBJ1-1, with 7 bases identical to TRBD1. The trim removed 4 bases at V and 3 bases at J, leaving 11 bases unmatched. This CDR3 region has 16 residues. Looked up from germline, CDR1 is LGHNT and CDR2 is FRNRAP. The CDR3 loop reads CASGSERQGGHTEAFF. Written as DNA, the CDR3 is TGTGCTAGTGGTTCAGAGCGACAGGGAGGGCACACTGAAGCTTTCTTT. Full variable domain (missing parts from reference TRBV12-5 and TRBJ1-1): DARVTQTPRHKVTEMGQEVTMRCQPILGHNTVFWYRQTMMQGLELLAYFRNRAPLDDSGMPKDRFSAEMPDATLATLKIQPSEPRDSAVYFCASGSERQGGHTEAFFGQGTRLTVV.

The gene calls are TRBV5-8 and TRBJ1-1; no clear D gene. The CDR3 spans 14 residues. Germline V gene data show CDR1 as SGHTS and CDR2 as YDEGEE. V was shortened by 4 bases and J by 4 bases, with 14 bases between the two germline ends. The CDR3 loop is CASSPYGRGTEAFF. CDR3 coding DNA: TGTGCCAGCAGCCCTTACGGACGGGGCACTGAAGCTTTCTTT. Supplemented by reference TRBV5-8 and TRBJ1-1, the full variable domain reads EAGVTQSPTHLIKTRGQQATLRCSPISGHTSVYWYQQALGLGLQFLLWYDEGEERNRGNFPPRFSGRQFPNYSSELNVNALELEDSALYLCASSPYGRGTEAFFGQGTRLTVV.

This chain uses TRBV6-5 with TRBJ1-2, with 8 bases fitting TRBD1. The V segment lost 5 bases and the J segment 2 bases; nucleotides outside the gene matches: 7. There are 15 residues in the CDR3. The germline V gene encodes CDR1 MNHEY and CDR2 SVGAGI. CDR3 in DNA: TGTGCCAGCAGTGGCCGGGACAGGAAAAACTATGGCTACACCTTC. Protein sequence: CASSGRDRKNYGYTF.

This chain connects TRBV16 to TRBJ1-1; 8 bases fit TRBD1. The CDR3 is 15 amino acids. Germline trimming cut 3 bases from V and 6 bases from J; bases unmatched to any gene: 9. The germline gives CDR1 KGHSY, CDR2 FQNENV. The chain's CDR3 is CASSHRRDRLSEAFF. DNA of the CDR3: TGTGCCAGCAGCCACCGCCGGGACAGGCTATCTGAAGCTTTCTTT.

The V and J genes are TRBV15 and TRBJ1-1; D remains ambiguous. The germline V and J ends were trimmed by 3 bases and 2 bases, with 7 bases remaining between them. The germline CDR1 and CDR2 sequences are LNHNV and YYDKDF (reference sequence). There are 13 residues in the CDR3. The CDR3 DNA follows: TGTGCCACCAGCAGTGTGGCAAACACTGAAGCTTTCTTT. Amino acids: CATSSVANTEAFF.

This chain joins TRBV4-2 and TRBJ2-7, with a weak D call TRBD1 (6 bases). Trimming left V 0 bases short and J 3 bases short, with 12 bases between. The germline gives CDR1 LGHNA, CDR2 YNFKEQ. There are 15 residues in the CDR3. In nucleotides, the CDR3 is TGTGCCAGCAGCCAAGATAGGCAGGGGAGCTACGAGCAGTACTTC. The encoded protein is CASSQDRQGSYEQYF.